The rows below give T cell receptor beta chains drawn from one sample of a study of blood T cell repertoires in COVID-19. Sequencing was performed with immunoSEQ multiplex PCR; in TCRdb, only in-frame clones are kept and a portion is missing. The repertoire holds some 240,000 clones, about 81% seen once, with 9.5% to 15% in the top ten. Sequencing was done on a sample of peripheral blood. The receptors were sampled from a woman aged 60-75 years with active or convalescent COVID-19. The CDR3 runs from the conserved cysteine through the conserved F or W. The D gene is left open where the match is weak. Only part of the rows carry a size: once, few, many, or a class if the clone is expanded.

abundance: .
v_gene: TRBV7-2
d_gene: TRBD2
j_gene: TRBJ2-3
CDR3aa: CASSLARTGTSVADTQYF
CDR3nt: TGTGCCAGCAGCTTAGCAAGAACCGGGACTAGCGTGGCAGATACGCAGTATTTT

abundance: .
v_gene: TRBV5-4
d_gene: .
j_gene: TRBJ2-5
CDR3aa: CASGNRDETQYF
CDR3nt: TGTGCCAGCGGCAACCGGGATGAGACCCAGTACTTC

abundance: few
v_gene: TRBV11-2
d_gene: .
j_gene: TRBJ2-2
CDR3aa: CASSLFGTLAGELFF
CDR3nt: TGTGCCAGCAGCTTATTCGGTACACTAGCCGGGGAGCTGTTTTTT

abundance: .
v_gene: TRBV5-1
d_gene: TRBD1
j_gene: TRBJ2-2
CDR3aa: CASSLGDRETGELFF
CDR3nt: TGCGCCAGCAGCTTGGGGGACAGGGAGACCGGGGAGCTGTTTTTT

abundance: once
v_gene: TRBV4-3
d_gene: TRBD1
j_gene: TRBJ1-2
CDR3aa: CASSSGTGSFYGYTF
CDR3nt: TGCGCCAGCAGCTCCGGGACAGGGTCCTTCTATGGCTACACCTTC

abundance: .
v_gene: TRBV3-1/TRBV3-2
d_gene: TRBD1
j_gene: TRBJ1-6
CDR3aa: CASSQVGQGNSPLHF
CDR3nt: TGTGCCAGCAGCCAAGTGGGACAGGGAAATTCACCCCTCCACTTT

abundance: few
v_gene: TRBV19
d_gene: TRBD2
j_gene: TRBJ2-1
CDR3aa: CASSLGTSGGFEQFF
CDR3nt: TGTGCCAGTAGTTTAGGGACTAGCGGGGGGTTTGAGCAGTTCTTC

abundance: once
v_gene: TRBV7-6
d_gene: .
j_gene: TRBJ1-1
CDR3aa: CASSGDSNTEAFF
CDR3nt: TGTGCCAGCAGCGGTGACAGTAACACTGAAGCTTTCTTT

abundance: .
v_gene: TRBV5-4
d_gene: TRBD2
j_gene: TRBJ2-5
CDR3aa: CASSFKGKAGGPRETQYF
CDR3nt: TGTGCCAGCAGCTTTAAGGGTAAAGCGGGGGGGCCTCGGGAGACCCAGTACTTC

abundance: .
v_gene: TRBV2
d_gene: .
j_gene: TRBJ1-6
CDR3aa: CASTRQATGTPLHF
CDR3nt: TGTGCCAGCACTCGACAGGCTACGGGTACACCCCTCCACTTT

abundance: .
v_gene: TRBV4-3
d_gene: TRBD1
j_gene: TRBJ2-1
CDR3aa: CASSQDPRGQGWYEQFF
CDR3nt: TGCGCCAGCAGCCAAGATCCGAGGGGACAGGGGTGGTATGAGCAGTTCTTC

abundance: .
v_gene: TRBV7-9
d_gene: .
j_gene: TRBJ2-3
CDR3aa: CATETGTDTQYF
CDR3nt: TGTGCCACCGAAACGGGGACAGATACGCAGTATTTT

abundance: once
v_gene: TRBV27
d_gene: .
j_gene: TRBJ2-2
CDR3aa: CASVYRRDSGELFF
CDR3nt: TGTGCCAGCGTTTATCGACGGGATTCCGGGGAGCTGTTTTTT

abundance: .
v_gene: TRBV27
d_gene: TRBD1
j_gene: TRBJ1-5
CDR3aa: CASGRDRGPSNQPQHF
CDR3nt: TGTGCCAGCGGTCGGGACAGGGGCCCCTCCAATCAGCCCCAGCATTTT

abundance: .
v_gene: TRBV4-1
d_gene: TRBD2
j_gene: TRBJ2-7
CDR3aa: CASSPSGGTYEQYF
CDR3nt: TGCGCCAGCAGCCCTAGCGGGGGGACCTACGAGCAGTACTTC

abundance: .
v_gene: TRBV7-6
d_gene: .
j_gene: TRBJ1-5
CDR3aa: CASSAWGGAYQPQHF
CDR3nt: TGTGCCAGCAGCGCATGGGGGGGGGCATATCAGCCCCAGCATTTT

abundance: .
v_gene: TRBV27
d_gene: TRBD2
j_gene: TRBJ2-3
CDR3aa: CASSPAGGLTDTQYF
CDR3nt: TGTGCCAGCAGTCCAGCGGGGGGTCTCACAGATACGCAGTATTTT

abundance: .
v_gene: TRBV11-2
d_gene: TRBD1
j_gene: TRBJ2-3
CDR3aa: CASSLVGQGSTDTQYF
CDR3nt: TGTGCCAGCAGCTTAGTGGGACAGGGCAGCACAGATACGCAGTATTTT

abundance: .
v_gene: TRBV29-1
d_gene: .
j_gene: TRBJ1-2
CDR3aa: CSVGPTTGTGYTF
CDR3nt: TGCAGCGTTGGACCAACCACAGGGACTGGCTACACCTTC

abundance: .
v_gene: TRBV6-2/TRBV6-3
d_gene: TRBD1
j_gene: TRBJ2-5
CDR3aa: CASSLARFGPTGQTQYF
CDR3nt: TGTGCCAGCAGTTTAGCCCGTTTTGGGCCGACAGGGCAGACCCAGTACTTC

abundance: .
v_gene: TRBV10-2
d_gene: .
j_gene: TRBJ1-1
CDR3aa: CASSYGQTMNTEAFF
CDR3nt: TGCGCCAGCAGTTACGGACAGACCATGAACACTGAAGCTTTCTTT

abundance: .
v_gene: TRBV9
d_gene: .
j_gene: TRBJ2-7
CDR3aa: CASNDGSSYEQYF
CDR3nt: TGTGCCAGCAACGACGGGAGCTCCTACGAGCAGTACTTC

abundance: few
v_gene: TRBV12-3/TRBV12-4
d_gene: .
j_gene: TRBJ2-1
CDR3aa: CASSSVVEQFF
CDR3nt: TGTGCCAGCAGTTCTGTAGTGGAGCAGTTCTTC

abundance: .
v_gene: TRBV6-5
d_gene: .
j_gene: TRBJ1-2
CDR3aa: CASRDRNLNYGYTF
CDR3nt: TGTGCCAGCAGGGACAGAAACCTTAACTATGGCTACACCTTC

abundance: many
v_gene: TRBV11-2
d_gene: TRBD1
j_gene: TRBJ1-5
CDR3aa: CASSAGQGRGNQPQHF
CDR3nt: TGTGCCAGCAGCGCCGGACAGGGTAGGGGCAATCAGCCCCAGCATTTT

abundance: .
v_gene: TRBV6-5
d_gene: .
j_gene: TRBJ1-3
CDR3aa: CASSYDTASGNTIYF
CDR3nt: TGTGCCAGCAGTTACGATACAGCCTCTGGAAACACCATATATTTT

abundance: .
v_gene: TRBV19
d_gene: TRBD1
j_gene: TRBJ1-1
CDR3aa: CASTTGGAGTEAFF
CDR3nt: TGTGCCAGTACGACAGGGGGCGCCGGCACTGAAGCTTTCTTT

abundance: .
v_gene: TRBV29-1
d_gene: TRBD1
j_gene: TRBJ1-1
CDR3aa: CSVVGQGITEAFF
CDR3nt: TGCAGCGTGGTGGGACAGGGTATAACTGAAGCTTTCTTT